These 2 T cell receptor beta chains came from one sample sequenced in a study of blood T cell repertoires in COVID-19. Sequenced by immunoSEQ multiplex PCR; TCRdb stores in-frame clones only, minus some. The data show fewer than 500,000 clones, roughly 90% seen once. Material: PBMCs or T cells enriched from blood (not recorded which). The receptors here all came from a woman younger than 30 who had recovered from COVID-19.

This chain links TRBV21-1 with TRBJ1-5. TRBV21-1 is assigned pseudogene status. The CDR3 covers 14 residues. Written as DNA, the CDR3 is TGTGCCAGATCAAAAGAGGTTAGCAATCAGCCCCAGCATTTT. Residues: CARSKEVSNQPQHF.

The CDR3 is CASSFLAGGPDEQFF. The CDR3 bases are TGTGCCAGCAGCTTCCTAGCGGGGGGGCCGGATGAGCAGTTCTTC. This sequence joins TRBV7-2 and TRBJ2-1, with 12 bases matching TRBD2. V was pared by 3 bases and J by 8 bases, with 5 bases of the junction left unmatched. Per the germline V gene, CDR1 is SGHTA and CDR2 is FQGNSA. The CDR3 contains 15 residues.